Listed below are T cell receptor beta chains from one sample, sequenced in a study of control samples from healthy donors and cancer patients. Here immunoSEQ multiplex PCR was the method, and the copy in TCRdb shows in-frame clones only, minus some. The table lists tens of thousands of clones, around nine tenths of them singletons. The sequenced sample was PBMCs. The receptors derive from a man between 45 and 60 years old with head and neck cancer. The CDR3 runs from the conserved cysteine through the conserved F or W. The D gene is left open where the match is weak. Size tells how often a clone was seen (once, few, many) or the class of an expanded clone, and some rows leave it out.

V: TRBV7-2; size: -; J: TRBJ2-7; D: -; DNA: TGTGCCAGCAGCTTAGGCGCGGCCAGGAGCTCCTACGAGCAGTACTTC; CDR3: CASSLGAARSSYEQYF
V: TRBV30; size: -; J: TRBJ1-4; D: -; DNA: TGTGCCTGGAGTAAAGGTAGTAATGAAAAACTGTTTTTT; CDR3: CAWSKGSNEKLFF
V: TRBV12-3/TRBV12-4; size: -; J: TRBJ2-2; D: -; DNA: TGTGCCAGCAGTTTTGGTCGAACCGGGGAGCTGTTTTTT; CDR3: CASSFGRTGELFF
V: TRBV19; size: few; J: TRBJ2-7; D: TRBD1; DNA: TGTGCCAGTAGTCGGGGACAGAACTACGAGCAGTACTTC; CDR3: CASSRGQNYEQYF
V: TRBV5-1; size: -; J: TRBJ1-1; D: TRBD1; DNA: TGCGCCAGCAGCTCCTTCGGACAGGGGAACACTGAAGCTTTCTTT; CDR3: CASSSFGQGNTEAFF
V: TRBV4-1; size: -; J: TRBJ2-7; D: -; DNA: TGCGCCAGCAGCCAAGAAGTCGACAGAGTCTACGAGCAGTACTTC; CDR3: CASSQEVDRVYEQYF
V: TRBV6-4; size: -; J: TRBJ1-6; D: -; DNA: TGTGCCAGCAGTGAACAACCGGGACAAGGATCACCCCTCCACTTT; CDR3: CASSEQPGQGSPLHF
V: TRBV3-1/TRBV3-2; size: -; J: TRBJ1-3; D: -; DNA: TGTGCCAGCAGCTGGGGCCCGGGGAGGGACACCATATATTTT; CDR3: CASSWGPGRDTIYF
V: TRBV10-3; size: -; J: TRBJ2-7; D: TRBD1; DNA: TGTGCCATCAGTAGGACAGGGGAAGAGTGGCACGAGCAGTACTTC; CDR3: CAISRTGEEWHEQYF
V: TRBV7-3; size: -; J: TRBJ2-7; D: TRBD1; DNA: TGTGCCAGCAGCTTATGGGGACAGGGTGCCTACGAGCAGTACTTC; CDR3: CASSLWGQGAYEQYF
V: TRBV18; size: -; J: TRBJ2-1; D: -; DNA: TGTGCCAGCTCACCCCCCCGGAGGGCAGGAGACAATGAGCAGTTCTTC; CDR3: CASSPPRRAGDNEQFF
V: TRBV5-6; size: -; J: TRBJ2-7; D: TRBD2; DNA: TGTGCCAGCAGCTCGGGACTAACGACCGGCTACGAGCAGTACTTC; CDR3: CASSSGLTTGYEQYF
V: TRBV9; size: -; J: TRBJ1-1; D: TRBD1; DNA: TGTGCCAGCGGGACAGGGGTGAACACTGAAGCTTTCTTT; CDR3: CASGTGVNTEAFF
V: TRBV5-4; size: -; J: TRBJ1-6; D: TRBD1; DNA: TGTGCCAGCAGCTCGGGACAGGGGGCTTATTCACCCCTCCACTTT; CDR3: CASSSGQGAYSPLHF
V: TRBV4-2; size: few; J: TRBJ1-1; D: -; DNA: TGTGCCAGCAGCGGGAGAATCGCCCAAGCTTTCTTT; CDR3: CASSGRIAQAFF
V: TRBV27; size: once; J: TRBJ2-3; D: TRBD1; DNA: TGTGCCAGCAGTTTATCAGGGGGCGCAGATACGCAGTATTTT; CDR3: CASSLSGGADTQYF
V: TRBV30; size: -; J: TRBJ2-5; D: -; DNA: TGTGCCTGGAATGACCCAGGAGTAGAGACCCAGTACTTC; CDR3: CAWNDPGVETQYF
V: TRBV15; size: -; J: TRBJ1-4; D: -; DNA: TGTGCCACCAGCAAAAGCGTTCAGGACAGAAAGGAAAAACTGTTTTTT; CDR3: CATSKSVQDRKEKLFF
V: TRBV5-4; size: -; J: TRBJ1-1; D: TRBD1; DNA: TGTGCCAGCAGCCTGACAGGGAAGAACACTGAAGCTTTCTTT; CDR3: CASSLTGKNTEAFF
V: TRBV9; size: -; J: TRBJ2-5; D: TRBD2; DNA: TGTGCCAGCAGCGCAAGCGGGGGTCGAGAGACCCAGTACTTC; CDR3: CASSASGGRETQYF
V: TRBV3-1/TRBV3-2; size: -; J: TRBJ2-7; D: -; DNA: TGTGCCAGCAGCCGGGCACCATCCCGCTCCTACGAGCAGTACTTC; CDR3: CASSRAPSRSYEQYF
V: TRBV4-1; size: -; J: TRBJ1-6; D: TRBD1; DNA: TGCGCCAGCAGCCAAGATCAGTCTGGTTTTGTGGGGACAGGGAATTCACCCCTCCACTTT; CDR3: CASSQDQSGFVGTGNSPLHF
V: TRBV13; size: -; J: TRBJ2-1; D: TRBD2; DNA: TGTGCCAGCAGCCAAAGCGGGAGCTCCTACAATGAGCAGTTCTTC; CDR3: CASSQSGSSYNEQFF
V: TRBV19; size: -; J: TRBJ1-1; D: -; DNA: TGTGCCAGTAGTATAGGGCGTGAAACTGAAGCTTTCTTT; CDR3: CASSIGRETEAFF
V: TRBV28; size: -; J: TRBJ1-5; D: -; DNA: TGTGCCAGCAGTTTGGGGCAGGCCCTTAATCAGCCCCAGCATTTT; CDR3: CASSLGQALNQPQHF
V: TRBV18; size: -; J: TRBJ1-3; D: -; DNA: TGTGCCAGCTCACCTTCGGCGGGGACGGGAAACACCATATATTTT; CDR3: CASSPSAGTGNTIYF
V: TRBV5-1; size: few; J: TRBJ1-2; D: -; DNA: TGCGCCAGCAGCTTGCGCGGAGCTAACTATGGCTACACCTTC; CDR3: CASSLRGANYGYTF
V: TRBV19; size: few; J: TRBJ1-5; D: TRBD1; DNA: TGTGCCAGTACCCCCGACAGGGGGCGCGAACAGCCCCAGCATTTT; CDR3: CASTPDRGREQPQHF
V: TRBV30; size: -; J: TRBJ2-5; D: TRBD2; DNA: TGTGCCTGGAGTGGAAGCCGACTAGCGACTGGCGGCAGAGGGACCCAGTACTTC; CDR3: CAWSGSRLATGGRGTQYF
V: TRBV5-5; size: -; J: TRBJ2-3; D: -; DNA: TGTGCCAGCAGCTTGGGGGGGGCGGGCCCCCAGTTAGGTACGCAGTATTTT; CDR3: CASSLGGAGPQLGTQYF
V: TRBV4-1; size: -; J: TRBJ2-5; D: -; DNA: TGCGCCAGCCTCTCGTTTTCCCAAGAGACCCAGTACTTC; CDR3: CASLSFSQETQYF
V: TRBV5-4; size: few; J: TRBJ1-2; D: -; DNA: TGTGCCAGCAGCTTGGAGGGGGCTAACTATGGCTACACCTTC; CDR3: CASSLEGANYGYTF
V: TRBV4-1; size: few; J: TRBJ2-1; D: TRBD2; DNA: TGCGCCAGCAGCCCCGGACTAGCGGGGAAGGTTGGGTTCTTC; CDR3: CASSPGLAGKVGFF
V: TRBV24-1; size: -; J: TRBJ2-1; D: -; DNA: TGTGCCACCAGTGATGGGGTGGTGGCGGGACGGCAGTTCTTC; CDR3: CATSDGVVAGRQFF
V: TRBV19; size: -; J: TRBJ2-7; D: -; DNA: TGTGCCAGTAGTCCCGGGAATTTGTACGAGCAGTACTTC; CDR3: CASSPGNLYEQYF
V: TRBV5-4; size: -; J: TRBJ2-5; D: TRBD2; DNA: TGTGCCAGCAGTGGGACTAGCGGGGGTGAAGAGACCCAGTACTTC; CDR3: CASSGTSGGEETQYF
V: TRBV6-5; size: -; J: TRBJ2-7; D: TRBD2; DNA: TGTGCCAGCAGTCCGACTAGCGCTACCTACGAGCAGTACTTC; CDR3: CASSPTSATYEQYF
V: TRBV5-4; size: -; J: TRBJ2-2; D: TRBD2; DNA: TGTGCCAGCAGCTTCGGGGGGAAGGACACCGGGGAGCTGTTTTTT; CDR3: CASSFGGKDTGELFF
V: TRBV19; size: few; J: TRBJ2-5; D: TRBD1; DNA: TGTGCCAGTAGTATGGGACAGGGAGAAGAGACCCAGTACTTC; CDR3: CASSMGQGEETQYF